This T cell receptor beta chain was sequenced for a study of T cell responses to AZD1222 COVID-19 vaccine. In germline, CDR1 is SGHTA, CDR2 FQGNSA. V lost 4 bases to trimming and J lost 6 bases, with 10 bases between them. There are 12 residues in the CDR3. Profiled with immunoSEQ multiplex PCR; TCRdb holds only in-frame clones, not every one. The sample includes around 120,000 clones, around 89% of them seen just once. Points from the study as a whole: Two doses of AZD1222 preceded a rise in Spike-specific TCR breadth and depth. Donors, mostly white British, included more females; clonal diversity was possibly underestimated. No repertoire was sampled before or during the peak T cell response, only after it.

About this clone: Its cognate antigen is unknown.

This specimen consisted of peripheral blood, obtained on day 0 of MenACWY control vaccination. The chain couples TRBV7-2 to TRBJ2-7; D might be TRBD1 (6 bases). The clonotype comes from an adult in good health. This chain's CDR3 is CASSSQGGEQYF. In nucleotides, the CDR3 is TGTGCCAGCAGCTCACAGGGTGGCGAGCAGTACTTC.